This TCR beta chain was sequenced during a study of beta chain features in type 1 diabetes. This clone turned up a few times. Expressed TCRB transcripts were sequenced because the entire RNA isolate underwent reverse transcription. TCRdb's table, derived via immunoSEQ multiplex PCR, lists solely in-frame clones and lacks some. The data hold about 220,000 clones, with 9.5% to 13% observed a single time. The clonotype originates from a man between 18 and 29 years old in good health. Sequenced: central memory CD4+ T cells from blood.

The CDR3 DNA is TGTGCCTGGAGGCGCAGGGATACTGAAGCTTTCTTT. This codes for CAWRRRDTEAFF. This chain connects TRBV30 to TRBJ1-1, with a tentative D call TRBD1 (5 bases). This CDR3 has 12 amino acids. CDR1 and CDR2 from the germline V gene are GTSNPN and SVGIG (reference sequence). The V gene lost 3 bases and the J gene lost 5 bases, with 10 bases spanning the gap.